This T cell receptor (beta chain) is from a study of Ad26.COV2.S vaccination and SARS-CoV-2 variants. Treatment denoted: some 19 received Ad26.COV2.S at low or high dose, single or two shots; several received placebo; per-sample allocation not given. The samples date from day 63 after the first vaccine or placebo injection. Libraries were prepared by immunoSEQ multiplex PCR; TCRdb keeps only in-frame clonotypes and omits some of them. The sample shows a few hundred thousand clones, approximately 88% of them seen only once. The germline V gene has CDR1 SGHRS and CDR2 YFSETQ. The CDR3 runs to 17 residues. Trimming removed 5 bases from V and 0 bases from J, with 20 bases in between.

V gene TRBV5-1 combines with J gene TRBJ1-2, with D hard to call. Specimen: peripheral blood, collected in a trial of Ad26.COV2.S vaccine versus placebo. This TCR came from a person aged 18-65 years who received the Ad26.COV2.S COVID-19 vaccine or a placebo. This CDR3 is CASRRSPDVPSNYGYTF. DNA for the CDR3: TGCGCCAGCAGACGATCCCCGGATGTACCGTCTAACTATGGCTACACCTTC.